These 32 T cell receptor beta chains came from one sample sequenced in a study of vaccination effects on CD4 cells after COVID-19. Produced via immunoSEQ multiplex PCR; TCRdb's table is partial and in-frame only. The table includes approximately 74,000 clones, less than 75% detected once. These receptors' targets are unknown. Between days 10 and 11 of culture, CD4+ T cells were separated out. Each participant was given two doses of one vaccine (BNT162b2 or mRNA-1273). Material: CD4+ T cells from PBMCs cultured without peptide, obtained after COVID-19 vaccination. The receptor set was obtained from a human donor who received a COVID-19 vaccine.

CDR3: CASSSVRQGTEAFF. Here the CDR3 DNA reads TGTGCCAGCAGTTCCGTCCGACAGGGTACTGAAGCTTTCTTT. V is TRBV6-5 and J is TRBJ1-1; 7 bases are shared with TRBD1. The length of the CDR3 is 14 residues. V trimming: 4 bases; J trimming: 5 bases; junction bases outside the gene matches: 7. Germline V lookup: CDR1 MNHEY, CDR2 SVGAGI.

The V gene is TRBV9, the J gene TRBJ1-1; D possibly corresponds to TRBD1 (5 bases). The CDR3 loop spans 14 amino acids. Germline V gives CDR1 SGDLS, CDR2 YYNGEE. V was clipped by 0 bases and J by 2 bases, with 8 bases between them. Here the CDR3 reads CASSVDGANTEAFF. The CDR3 DNA reads TGTGCCAGCAGCGTAGACGGGGCAAACACTGAAGCTTTCTTT. Looking up the rest from reference TRBV9 and TRBJ1-1 gives the full variable domain: DSGVTQTPKHLITATGQRVTLRCSPRSGDLSVYWYQQSLDQGLQFLIQYYNGEERAKGNILERFSAQQFPDLHSELNLSSLELGDSALYFCASSVDGANTEAFFGQGTRLTVV.

This chain joins TRBV20-1 and TRBJ1-3, with D unresolved. The ends were cut back, 3 bases at V and 0 bases at J, with 9 bases in the middle. Germline assignment: CDR1 DFQATT and CDR2 SNEGSKA (reference sequence). CDR3 size: 14 residues. The CDR3 loop reads CSASEASSGNTIYF. The DNA for the CDR3 is TGCAGTGCTAGTGAGGCGAGCTCTGGAAACACCATATATTTT.

The chain recombines TRBV28 with TRBJ1-1; D is perhaps TRBD1 (5 bases). The V gene's germline CDR1 is MDHEN and CDR2 SYDVKM. The V gene lost 7 bases and the J gene lost 2 bases, with 11 bases spanning the gap. This CDR3 has 13 residues. The CDR3 protein is CASTLRDNTEAFF. DNA for the CDR3: TGTGCCAGCACCCTCAGGGACAACACTGAAGCTTTCTTT.

The genes are TRBV6-2 or TRBV6-3 and TRBJ2-5, with 7 bases aligning to TRBD1. V gave up 2 bases and J gave up 4 bases; unmatched junction bases: 7. The CDR3 is 15 amino acids. CDR1 is MNHEY, CDR2 SVGEGT, per germline. The CDR3 here is CASSYPLGGTETQYF. The CDR3 coding sequence is TGTGCCAGCAGTTACCCACTAGGGGGCACAGAGACCCAGTACTTC.

This clone was detected a few times. The V gene is TRBV2, the J gene TRBJ2-5, with D tentatively TRBD1 or TRBD2 (5 bases each). Between the trimmed V and J ends, which lost 4 bases and 6 bases, there was a span of 9 bases. There are 12 residues in the CDR3. Germline CDR1 is SNHLY and CDR2 is FYNNEI. This CDR3 reads CASSVEGKTQYF. CDR3 nucleotide sequence: TGTGCCAGCAGTGTTGAGGGGAAGACCCAGTACTTC.

The chain is built from TRBV25-1 and TRBJ2-3; D might be TRBD1 (5 bases). The length of the CDR3 is 15 residues. Trimming pared 0 bases from V and 4 bases from J, leaving 11 bases between. Per the germline V gene, CDR1 is MGHDK and CDR2 is SYGVNS. CDR3 sequence reads: CASSEYKTESDTQYF. The CDR3 DNA reads TGTGCCAGCAGTGAATATAAGACAGAGTCAGATACGCAGTATTTT.

This rearrangement joins TRBV3-1 (or the pseudogene TRBV3-2) to TRBJ2-7, with 10 nucleotides matching TRBD1. The trim removed 4 bases at V and 4 bases at J, leaving 7 bases unmatched. The CDR3 spans 15 residues. Looked up from germline, CDR1 is LGHDT and CDR2 is YNNKEL (reference sequence). CDR3 nucleotide sequence: TGTGCCAGCAGCCGGACAGGGGGGGGATGGTACGAGCAGTACGTC. It specifies CASSRTGGGWYEQYV.

This clone has only one observation. The V gene is TRBV24-1, the J gene TRBJ2-1; tentative D call: TRBD1 (5 bases). CDR1 KGHDR and CDR2 SFDVKD come from the germline V gene. The CDR3 runs 13 residues. V was pared by 3 bases and J by 10 bases, with 12 bases between. CDR3 sequence (DNA): TGTGCCACCAGTGATCAGGGTAGCCGGGAGCAGTTCTTC. Translation gives CATSDQGSREQFF.

The genes are TRBV10-3 and TRBJ1-1; D unresolved. CDR1 and CDR2 from the germline V gene are ENHRY and SYGVKD. Trimming left V 0 bases short and J 1 base short, with 12 bases between. This CDR3 is built from 16 residues. The CDR3 region has the DNA TGTGCCATCAGTGAGTCGGGGTTAAGGAGGAACACTGAAGCTTTCTTT. It codes for CAISESGLRRNTEAFF.

This CDR3 is CASSYPTLAFF. In DNA, the CDR3 is TGTGCCAGCAGTTACCCTACATTGGCTTTCTTT. The chain joins TRBV6-2 or TRBV6-3 to TRBJ1-1, with D uncertain. Germline V gene lookup returns CDR1 MNHEY and CDR2 SVGEGT. The CDR3 runs 11 residues. Deletions cut 2 bases from V and 11 bases from J, with 9 bases between.

The J gene is TRBJ1-1, the V gene TRBV5-5, with 7 bases matching TRBD1. Germline V lookup: CDR1 SGHKS, CDR2 YYEKEE (reference sequence). The junction had 2 bases not matched to a gene; V was cut back by 3 bases and J by 3 bases. This CDR3 comprises 13 residues. The CDR3 is CASSYTGDTEAFF. CDR3 DNA sequence: TGTGCCAGCAGCTATACAGGGGACACTGAAGCTTTCTTT.

The V gene is TRBV18, the J gene TRBJ2-1; 8 bases fit TRBD1. Germline CDR1 KGHSH, CDR2 LQKENI. Unmatched junction bases numbered 3, after V lost 4 bases and J lost 7 bases. This CDR3 has 13 residues. The CDR3 sequence: CASSQTGENEQFF. In DNA, the CDR3 is TGTGCCAGCTCACAGACAGGGGAGAATGAGCAGTTCTTC.

The chain has TRBV30 and TRBJ1-6, with 9 bases fitting TRBD1. The ends lost 0 bases at V and 12 bases at J; junction bases unmatched: 6. The CDR3 contains 14 residues. The V gene's germline CDR1 is GTSNPN and CDR2 SVGIG (reference sequence). CDR3 in DNA: TGTGCCTGGAGTGTGGGACAGGGCACGGTACCCCTCCACTTT. This sequence encodes CAWSVGQGTVPLHF.

This clone was seen a few times. V and J are TRBV12-3 or TRBV12-4 and TRBJ2-7; 8 bases fit TRBD1. This CDR3 has 13 amino acids. V dropped 3 bases and J dropped 6; count of bases not matched to a gene: 4. The CDR3 region has the DNA TGTGCCAGCAGTTTCGCAGGGGGCTCCGAGCAGTACGTC. Translation: CASSFAGGSEQYV.

The rearrangement joins TRBV5-1 to TRBJ2-5, with D perhaps matching TRBD1 (6 bases). The CDR3 covers 14 residues. CDR1 is SGHRS and CDR2 is YFSETQ in the germline V gene. V lost 2 bases and J lost 4, with 12 bases in between. In nucleotides, the CDR3 is TGCGCCAGCAGCTTTTCACAGGGCGGAGAGACCCAGTACTTC. Translated, it gives CASSFSQGGETQYF.

The rearrangement links TRBV7-2 to TRBJ2-5; tentatively, D is TRBD1 or TRBD2 (5 bases each). The CDR3 is 13 residues long. The germline CDR1 and CDR2 sequences are SGHTA and FQGNSA. Trimming pared 5 bases from V and 3 bases from J, leaving 10 bases between. In DNA form, the CDR3 reads TGTGCCAGCAGCCCGGGACGAAAAGAGACCCAGTACTTC. The encoded protein is CASSPGRKETQYF.

V and J are TRBV13 and TRBJ2-3; D not certain. Germline CDR1 PRHDT, CDR2 FYEKMQ (reference sequence). The CDR3 is 15 residues long. V dropped 2 bases and J dropped 4 bases, with 13 bases sitting between them. CDR3 nucleotides: TGTGCCAGCAGCTTAATTGGCGCTGTCGCAGATACGCAGTATTTT. Protein sequence: CASSLIGAVADTQYF.

This chain joins TRBV6-5 and TRBJ1-2, with D maybe TRBD1 (5 bases). CDR3 length equals 14 residues. Trimming pared 0 bases from V and 8 bases from J, leaving 13 bases between. Germline lookup yields CDR1 MNHEY and CDR2 SVGAGI. The CDR3 sequence is CASSYSSRAGGYTF. The CDR3 coding sequence is TGTGCCAGCAGTTACTCATCCAGGGCAGGGGGCTACACCTTC.

This clone was seen only a few times. The genes are TRBV4-2 and TRBJ2-3; D is unresolved. The CDR3 runs to 16 residues. Germline V gene lookup returns CDR1 LGHNA and CDR2 YNFKEQ. The V end lost 1 base, the J end lost 1 base, and 12 bases lay between the germline ends. CDR3: CASSQGTSPGTDTQYF. CDR3 DNA: TGTGCCAGCAGCCAAGGTACCTCTCCAGGCACAGATACGCAGTATTTT.

The chain uses TRBV18 and TRBJ2-5; no clear D. Germline V gene data show CDR1 as KGHSH and CDR2 as LQKENI. V was trimmed by 5 bases and J by 0 bases, leaving 1 base between them. This CDR3 is built from 11 residues. The chain's CDR3 is CASSNQETQYF. The CDR3 DNA reads TGTGCCAGCTCAAACCAAGAGACCCAGTACTTC.

The gene calls are TRBV6-6 and TRBJ2-7, with 8 bases aligning to TRBD1. The CDR3 is made up of 16 amino acids. In germline, CDR1 is MNHNY, CDR2 SVGAGI (reference sequence). The V segment lost 7 bases and the J segment 6 bases; nucleotides outside the gene matches: 17. The CDR3 nucleotides read TGTGCCAGCACCCAAGACAGACAGGGGAACCCAAGCGAGCAGTACGTC. Translated, it gives CASTQDRQGNPSEQYV.

This sequence joins TRBV3-1 (or the pseudogene TRBV3-2) and TRBJ1-1, with D possibly being TRBD1 (5 bases). V lost 3 bases to trimming and J lost 9 bases, with 17 bases between them. CDR1 is LGHDT, CDR2 YNNKEL, per germline (reference sequence). This CDR3 is built from 14 residues. In nucleotides, the CDR3 is TGTGCCAGCAGCCACTCTGGGGGGGGGATCCAAGCTTTCTTT. It is translated as CASSHSGGGIQAFF.

The rearrangement uses TRBV7-3 and TRBJ2-1; D is possibly TRBD1 or TRBD2 (6 bases each). With 4 bases removed from V and 9 bases from J, the gap between germline ends came to 19 bases. This CDR3 is built from 15 residues. Germline V CDR1 and CDR2: SGHTA, FQGTGA. For the CDR3, the DNA is TGTGCCAGCAGCTCCCAACCGGGGGCGCCGGGTGAGCAGTTCTTC. It yields the protein CASSSQPGAPGEQFF.

This clone showed up just a few times. The chain joins TRBV3-1 (or the pseudogene TRBV3-2) to TRBJ1-2, with 9 bases aligning to TRBD1. This CDR3 contains 14 residues. Germline CDR1 is LGHDT and CDR2 is YNNKEL (reference sequence). The junction had 2 bases not matched to a gene; V was cut back by 4 bases and J by 2 bases. The CDR3 DNA reads TGTGCCAGCAGCCGCGGACAGGGGAACTATGGCTACACCTTC. It specifies CASSRGQGNYGYTF.

The chain is built from TRBV30 and TRBJ2-3; 7 positions match TRBD1. V dropped 6 bases and J dropped 1; count of bases not matched to a gene: 7. The V gene's germline CDR1 is GTSNPN and CDR2 SVGIG (reference sequence). The CDR3 length is 14 residues. Written as DNA, the CDR3 is TGTGCCTGCCCAGACAGGGCCGGCACAGATACGCAGTATTTT. It encodes CACPDRAGTDTQYF. The entire variable domain, with the rest obtained from reference TRBV30 and TRBJ2-3, is as follows: SQTIHQWPATLVQPVGSPLSLECTVEGTSNPNLYWYRQAAGRGLQLLFYSVGIGQISSEVPQNLSASRPQDRQFILSSKKLLLSDSGFYLCACPDRAGTDTQYFGPGTRLTVL.

The chain carries TRBV19 and TRBJ1-1; TRBD1 agrees at 7 bases. After removal of 3 bases from V and 5 bases from J, the junction contained 6 bases not matched to a gene. From germline, CDR1 is LNHDA and CDR2 SQIVND (reference sequence). This CDR3 has 14 amino acids. CDR3 DNA sequence: TGTGCCAGTAGTATCGTGCAGGGGGGGACTGAAGCTTTCTTT. This codes for CASSIVQGGTEAFF.

The chain employs TRBV24-1 and TRBJ2-1, with 8 bases identical to TRBD1. Trimming removed 0 bases from V and 4 bases from J; junction bases left unmatched: 4. The CDR3 extends over 16 amino acids. The germline V gene encodes CDR1 KGHDR and CDR2 SFDVKD. The CDR3, as DNA: TGTGCCACCAGTGATTTGTCAGGGGGCAGTTACAATGAGCAGTTCTTC. It yields the protein CATSDLSGGSYNEQFF.

J is TRBJ2-1 and V is TRBV10-3; possibly TRBD2 for D (5 bases). Germline V gene sequence: CDR1 ENHRY, CDR2 SYGVKD. The CDR3 is 16 residues long. Trimming left V 7 bases short and J 0 bases short, with 16 bases between. The DNA of the CDR3 is TGTGCCATCAATCGTTCCCCCGGGGACTCCTACAATGAGCAGTTCTTC. Protein product: CAINRSPGDSYNEQFF.

The chain employs TRBV9 and TRBJ1-6; 12 positions match TRBD1. CDR1 and CDR2 (germline): SGDLS, YYNGEE. The CDR3 consists of 15 residues. V shed 2 bases, J shed 8 bases, and the junction held 2 bases outside the gene matches. DNA for the CDR3: TGTGCCAGCAGCGTGGGACAGGGGGCCTATTCACCCCTCCACTTT. Translating it yields CASSVGQGAYSPLHF.

The sample holds one count of this clone. The J gene is TRBJ2-5, the V gene TRBV2; D is unclear. Trimming cost V 2 bases and J 5 bases, with 15 bases left between them. Germline CDR1 is SNHLY and CDR2 is FYNNEI. The CDR3 covers 15 residues. CDR3 protein: CASSETLELRETQYF. CDR3 in DNA: TGTGCCAGCAGTGAAACCCTAGAACTCCGGGAGACCCAGTACTTC.

This clone was seen only once. The genes are TRBV2 and TRBJ2-2, with TRBD2 identical over 9 bases. The CDR3 is 15 amino acids. The V segment lost 3 bases and the J segment 4 bases; nucleotides outside the gene matches: 3. Germline values: CDR1 SNHLY, CDR2 FYNNEI. CDR3 nucleotide sequence: TGTGCCAGCAGTGAGAGGCGGGGGGGCACCGGGGAGCTGTTTTTT. It translates to CASSERRGGTGELFF. The full variable domain, completed using reference TRBV2 and TRBJ2-2, is EPEVTQTPSHQVTQMGQEVILRCVPISNHLYFYWYRQILGQKVEFLVSFYNNEISEKSEIFDDQFSVERPDGSNFTLKIRSTKLEDSAMYFCASSERRGGTGELFFGEGSRLTVL.